The 17 T cell receptor beta chains presented below share a single source sample, sequenced in a study of blood T cell repertoires in COVID-19. Profiled with immunoSEQ multiplex PCR; TCRdb holds only in-frame clones, not every one. The table includes about 110,000 clones, around 88% detected once. The sequencing input was peripheral blood. Receptors were obtained from a man aged 45 to 65 with active or convalescent COVID-19.

This chain uses TRBV28 with TRBJ2-1; possibly TRBD2 for D (5 bases). The CDR3 is 15 amino acids. Trimming took off 7 bases at V and 3 bases at J, with 16 bases between the two ends. Germline V lookup: CDR1 MDHEN, CDR2 SYDVKM. CDR3 coding DNA: TGTGCCAGCACCCCTCCCCTAGCTTACTACAATGAGCAGTTCTTC. Translated, it gives CASTPPLAYYNEQFF.

The chain recombines TRBV28 with TRBJ1-4; 8 bases align to TRBD1. Looked up from germline, CDR1 is MDHEN and CDR2 is SYDVKM. This CDR3 has 14 amino acids. V gave up 7 bases and J gave up 8 bases; unmatched junction bases: 9. CDR3 amino acids: CASTRWTGREKLFF. The CDR3 region has the DNA TGTGCCAGCACCCGATGGACAGGGCGCGAAAAACTGTTTTTT.

This chain links TRBV19 with TRBJ1-2; a weak D match, TRBD1 (6 bases). CDR1 LNHDA and CDR2 SQIVND come from the germline V gene (reference sequence). CDR3 size: 16 residues. V lost 7 bases, J lost 1 base, and 19 bases lay in between. Here the CDR3 DNA reads TGTGCCAGTAAAAGGGTACAGGGAACTTTTAACTATGGCTACACCTTC. It encodes CASKRVQGTFNYGYTF.

This chain links TRBV3-1 (or the pseudogene TRBV3-2) with TRBJ2-7; 16 bases line up with TRBD2. Looked up from germline, CDR1 is LGHDT and CDR2 is YNNKEL (reference sequence). CDR3 size: 16 residues. V lost 4 bases and J lost 4; bases outside the gene matches: 4. In nucleotides, the CDR3 is TGTGCCAGCAGCCCGCAGGGACTAGCGGGAGGGTACGAGCAGTACTTC. This sequence encodes CASSPQGLAGGYEQYF.

This chain joins TRBV5-5 and TRBJ2-1, with a possible D match to TRBD2 (5 bases). The CDR3 has 14 amino acids. V lost 0 bases and J lost 7, with 11 bases in between. Germline V gene data show CDR1 as SGHKS and CDR2 as YYEKEE (reference sequence). The CDR3 region is CASSLVSRGNEQFF. The CDR3 region has the DNA TGTGCCAGCAGCTTGGTGAGCCGGGGAAATGAGCAGTTCTTC.

The chain recombines TRBV4-3 with TRBJ1-5, with D unresolved. Germline lookup yields CDR1 LGHNA and CDR2 YSLEER. V lost 0 bases and J 9 bases, leaving 12 bases between the germline ends. CDR3 length: 14 residues. CDR3 in amino acids: CASSQDGGLGPQHF. The CDR3 nucleotides are TGCGCCAGCAGCCAAGACGGAGGGCTGGGGCCCCAGCATTTT.

This chain joins TRBV2 and TRBJ1-2; 7 nucleotides agree with TRBD1. The germline gives CDR1 SNHLY, CDR2 FYNNEI. Trimming cost V 1 base and J 4 bases; bases outside gene matches: 6. This CDR3 region has 15 residues. The CDR3 loop is CASSEDRGWGYGYTF. For the CDR3, the DNA is TGTGCCAGCAGTGAAGACAGGGGTTGGGGCTATGGCTACACCTTC. Filled out from reference TRBV2 and TRBJ1-2, the complete variable domain reads EPEVTQTPSHQVTQMGQEVILRCVPISNHLYFYWYRQILGQKVEFLVSFYNNEISEKSEIFDDQFSVERPDGSNFTLKIRSTKLEDSAMYFCASSEDRGWGYGYTFGSGTRLTVV.

The chain uses TRBV5-1 and TRBJ2-5; 11 nucleotides align to TRBD2. With 5 bases clipped from V and 2 bases from J, the junction kept 5 bases outside the gene matches. The CDR3 totals 15 residues. CDR1 and CDR2 (germline): SGHRS, YFSETQ. The CDR3 sequence: CASRRRTSGQETQYF. The CDR3 DNA reads as TGCGCCAGCAGAAGAAGGACTAGCGGGCAAGAGACCCAGTACTTC.

The V call is TRBV18, the J call TRBJ2-3; perhaps TRBD2 as D (6 bases). The CDR3 spans 16 residues. The V end was cut by 3 bases, the J end by 5 bases, with 18 bases between. Germline lookup yields CDR1 KGHSH and CDR2 LQKENI. The CDR3 nucleotides are TGTGCCAGCTCACCTCTTGAGCTTACCGGGGGAGATACGCAGTATTTT. It translates to CASSPLELTGGDTQYF. The full variable domain, in which reference TRBV18 and TRBJ2-3 provide the parts outside the CDR3, is NAGVMQNPRHLVRRRGQEARLRCSPMKGHSHVYWYRQLPEEGLKFMVYLQKENIIDESGMPKERFSAEFPKEGPSILRIQQVVRGDSAAYFCASSPLELTGGDTQYFGPGTRLTVL.

The rearrangement joins TRBV15 to TRBJ1-1; maybe TRBD1 (6 bases). The CDR3 spans 14 residues. Germline-derived CDR1 and CDR2 are LNHNV and YYDKDF (reference sequence). The V and J ends lost 6 bases and 0 bases respectively, with 11 bases between them. The CDR3 sequence is CATSPGQLNTEAFF. CDR3 bases: TGTGCCACCAGTCCCGGACAGTTGAACACTGAAGCTTTCTTT.

The rearrangement uses TRBV5-1 and TRBJ2-1, with D hard to call. Trimming cost V 0 bases and J 0 bases, with 10 bases left between them. There are 16 residues in the CDR3. Per germline, CDR1 SGHRS and CDR2 YFSETQ. DNA of the CDR3: TGCGCCAGCAGCTTGGATCGCTTGAGCTCCTACAATGAGCAGTTCTTC. Translating gives CASSLDRLSSYNEQFF.

V gene TRBV2 combines with J gene TRBJ1-1; D not certain. The germline V gene has CDR1 SNHLY and CDR2 FYNNEI. The length of the CDR3 is 11 residues. The V gene lost 3 bases and the J gene lost 11 bases, with 10 bases spanning the gap. For the CDR3, the DNA is TGTGCCAGCAGTGACTACCTTGTGGCTTTCTTT. Protein: CASSDYLVAFF. Supplemented by reference TRBV2 and TRBJ1-1, the full variable domain reads EPEVTQTPSHQVTQMGQEVILRCVPISNHLYFYWYRQILGQKVEFLVSFYNNEISEKSEIFDDQFSVERPDGSNFTLKIRSTKLEDSAMYFCASSDYLVAFFGQGTRLTVV.

By proportion, this clone is medium-sized. The CDR3 DNA reads as TGTGCCAGTGCCCTAGCGGGAGGAAAAAATGAGCAGTTCTTC. Translating it yields CASALAGGKNEQFF. The rearrangement joins TRBV28 to TRBJ2-1; 11 bases line up with TRBD2. Losses at the gene ends were 9 bases for V and 7 bases for J; bases not matched to a gene: 8. The length of the CDR3 is 14 residues. CDR1 and CDR2 (germline): MDHEN, SYDVKM. Full variable domain (outside the CDR3, taken from reference TRBV28 and TRBJ2-1): DVKVTQSSRYLVKRTGEKVFLECVQDMDHENMFWYRQDPGLGLRLIYFSYDVKMKEKGDIPEGYSVSREKKERFSLILESASTNQTSMYLCASALAGGKNEQFFGPGTRLTVL.

This chain uses TRBV6-1 with TRBJ1-5; D is possibly TRBD1 (5 bases). V was shortened by 2 bases and J by 5 bases, with 13 bases between the two germline ends. The CDR3 runs to 15 residues. Germline CDR1 MNHNS, CDR2 SASEGT. The CDR3 bases are TGTGCCAGCAGTGAACTGGAGGGGCCCTATCAGCCCCAGCATTTT. It codes for CASSELEGPYQPQHF.

The V gene is TRBV6-5, the J gene TRBJ2-3, with a tentative D call TRBD2 (7 bases). The length of the CDR3 is 14 residues. Trimming shortened V by 10 bases and J by 2 bases, and 16 bases separated the two germline ends. Germline CDR1 MNHEY, CDR2 SVGAGI. CDR3 in amino acids: CATASAGHTDTQYF. The DNA for the CDR3 is TGTGCCACCGCGTCAGCGGGACACACAGATACGCAGTATTTT.

The genes are TRBV6-5 and TRBJ1-2, with no clear D. Trimming removed 6 bases at V and 0 bases at J, with 14 bases between. The CDR3 is 15 residues long. Germline CDR1 reads MNHEY; CDR2 reads SVGAGI. The DNA for the CDR3 is TGTGCCAGCAGCTCACCCGGGGATACTAACTATGGCTACACCTTC. Protein: CASSSPGDTNYGYTF.

The V call is TRBV25-1, the J call TRBJ2-5; 10 bases agree with TRBD1. Trimming cost V 2 bases and J 5 bases; bases outside gene matches: 5. The CDR3 extends over 15 amino acids. Germline CDR1 and CDR2: MGHDK and SYGVNS. The CDR3: CASSEGTGEAETQYF. CDR3 in DNA: TGTGCCAGCAGTGAAGGGACAGGGGAGGCGGAGACCCAGTACTTC.